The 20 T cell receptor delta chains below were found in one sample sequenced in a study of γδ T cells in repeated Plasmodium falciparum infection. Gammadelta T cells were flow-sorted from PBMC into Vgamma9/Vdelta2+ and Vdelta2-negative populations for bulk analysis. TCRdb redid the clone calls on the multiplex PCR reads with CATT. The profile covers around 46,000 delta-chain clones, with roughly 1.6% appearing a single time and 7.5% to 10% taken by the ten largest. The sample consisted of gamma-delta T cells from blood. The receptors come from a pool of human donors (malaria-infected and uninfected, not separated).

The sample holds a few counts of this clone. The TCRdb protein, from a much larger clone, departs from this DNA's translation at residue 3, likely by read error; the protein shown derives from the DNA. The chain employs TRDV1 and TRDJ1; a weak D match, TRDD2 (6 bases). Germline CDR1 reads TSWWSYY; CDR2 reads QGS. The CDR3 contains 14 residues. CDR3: CAIGDSFRPDKLIF. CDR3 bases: TGTGCTATTGGGGACTCCTTCCGACCTGATAAACTCATCTTT.

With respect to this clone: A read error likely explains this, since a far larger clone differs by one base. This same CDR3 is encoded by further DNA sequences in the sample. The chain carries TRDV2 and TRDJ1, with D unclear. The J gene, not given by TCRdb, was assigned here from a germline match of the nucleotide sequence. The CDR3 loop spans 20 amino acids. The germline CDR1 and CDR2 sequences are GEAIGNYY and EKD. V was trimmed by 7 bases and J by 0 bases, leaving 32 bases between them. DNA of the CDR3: TGTGCCTGCCACAAGAGAGTTCGTGGAGACCGACCAGGGTACACCGATAAACTCATCTTT. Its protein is CACHKRVRGDRPGYTDKLIF.

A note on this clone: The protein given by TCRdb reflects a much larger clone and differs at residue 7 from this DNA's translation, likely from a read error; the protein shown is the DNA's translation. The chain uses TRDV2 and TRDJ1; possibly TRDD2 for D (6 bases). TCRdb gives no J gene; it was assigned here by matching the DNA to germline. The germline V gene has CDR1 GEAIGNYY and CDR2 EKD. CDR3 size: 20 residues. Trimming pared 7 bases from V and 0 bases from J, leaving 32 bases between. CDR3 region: CACKLYIPSRGLIYTDKLIF. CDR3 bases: TGTGCCTGCAAGCTCTACATTCCTTCCCGGGGACTTATTTACACCGATAAACTCATCTTT.

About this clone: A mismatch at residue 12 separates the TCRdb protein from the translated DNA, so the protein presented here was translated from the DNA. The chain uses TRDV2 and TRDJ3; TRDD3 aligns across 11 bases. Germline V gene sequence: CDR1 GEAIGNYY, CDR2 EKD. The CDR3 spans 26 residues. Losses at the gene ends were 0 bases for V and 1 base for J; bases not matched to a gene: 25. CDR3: CACDTGFGDFGLTLGDTSWDTRQMFF. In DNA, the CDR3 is TGTGCCTGTGACACCGGTTTCGGGGATTTCGGGCTTACTCTGGGGGATACTTCCTGGGACACCCGACAGATGTTTTTC.

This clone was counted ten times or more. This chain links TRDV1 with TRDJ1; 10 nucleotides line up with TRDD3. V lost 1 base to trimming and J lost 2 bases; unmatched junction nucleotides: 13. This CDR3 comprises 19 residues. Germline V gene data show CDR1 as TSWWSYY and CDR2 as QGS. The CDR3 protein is CALGEPFPPYWGITDKLIF. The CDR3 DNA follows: TGTGCTCTTGGGGAACCCTTCCCTCCTTACTGGGGGATTACCGATAAACTCATCTTT.

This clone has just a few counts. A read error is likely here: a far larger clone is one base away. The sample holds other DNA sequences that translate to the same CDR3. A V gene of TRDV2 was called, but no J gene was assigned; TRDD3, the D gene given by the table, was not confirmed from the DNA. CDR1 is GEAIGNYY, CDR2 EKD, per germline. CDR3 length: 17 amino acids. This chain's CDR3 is CACDTLLGATTTDKLIF. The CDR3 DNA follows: TGTGCCTGTGACACCTTACTGGGGGCCACCACGACCGATAAGCTCATCTTT.

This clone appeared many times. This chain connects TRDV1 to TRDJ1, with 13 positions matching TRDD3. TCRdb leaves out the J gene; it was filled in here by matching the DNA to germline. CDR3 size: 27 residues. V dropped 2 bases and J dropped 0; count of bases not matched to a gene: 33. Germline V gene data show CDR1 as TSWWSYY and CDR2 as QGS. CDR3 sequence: CALGEFRSRTTFYWGIRVTNYTDKLIF. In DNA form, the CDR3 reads TGTGCTCTTGGGGAATTTCGGTCTCGGACTACCTTTTACTGGGGGATACGCGTTACGAATTACACCGATAAACTCATCTTT.

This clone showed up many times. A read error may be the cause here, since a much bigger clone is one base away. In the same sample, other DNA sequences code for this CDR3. For the CDR3, the DNA is TGTGCTCTTGGGCCCCTGGAATTCCTTCGATCTATACTGGGGGACTGCACCGATAAACTCATTTTT. This codes for CALGPLEFLRSILGDCTDKLIF. The chain carries TRDV1 and TRDJ1; TRDD3 matches at 9 bases. Germline CDR1 is TSWWSYY and CDR2 is QGS. This CDR3 has 22 residues.

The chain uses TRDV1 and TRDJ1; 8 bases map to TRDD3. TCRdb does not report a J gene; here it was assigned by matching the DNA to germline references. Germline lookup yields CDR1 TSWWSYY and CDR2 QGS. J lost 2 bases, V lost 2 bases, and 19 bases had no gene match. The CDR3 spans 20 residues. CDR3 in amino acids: CALGETYASFRGDTTDKLIF. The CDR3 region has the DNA TGTGCTCTTGGGGAAACCTATGCCTCCTTCCGCGGGGATACAACCGATAAACTCATCTTT.

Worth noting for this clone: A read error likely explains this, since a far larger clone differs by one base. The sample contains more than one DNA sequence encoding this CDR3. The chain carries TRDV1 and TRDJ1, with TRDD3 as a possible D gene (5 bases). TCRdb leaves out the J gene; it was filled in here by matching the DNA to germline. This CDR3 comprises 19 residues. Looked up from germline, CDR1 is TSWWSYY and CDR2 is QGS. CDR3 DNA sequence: TGTGCCCTTGGGGAACTAAGACCAGCCCGACCCTTGTACACCGATAAACTCATCTTT. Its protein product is CALGELRPARPLYTDKLIF.

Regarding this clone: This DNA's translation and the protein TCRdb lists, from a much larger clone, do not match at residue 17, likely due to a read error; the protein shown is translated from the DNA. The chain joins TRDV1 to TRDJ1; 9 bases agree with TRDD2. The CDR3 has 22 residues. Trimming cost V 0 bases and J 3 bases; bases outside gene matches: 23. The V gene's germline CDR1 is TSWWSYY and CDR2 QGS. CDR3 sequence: CALGELPSYMGGGHSYPDKLIF. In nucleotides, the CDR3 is TGTGCTCTTGGGGAACTACCTTCCTACATGGGTGGGGGTCACTCATACCCCGATAAACTCATCTTT.

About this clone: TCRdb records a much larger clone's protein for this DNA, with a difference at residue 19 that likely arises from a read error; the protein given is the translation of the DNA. The CDR3 loop is CALGCPSLGLTGGCTDKLTF. CDR3 nucleotides: TGTGCTCTTGGGTGTCCTTCCCTCGGACTTACTGGGGGATGCACCGATAAACTCACCTTT. The V gene reported is TRDV1; the J gene is uncalled; TRDD3, the D gene given by the table, was not confirmed from the DNA. The V gene's germline CDR1 is TSWWSYY and CDR2 QGS. The CDR3 has 20 amino acids.

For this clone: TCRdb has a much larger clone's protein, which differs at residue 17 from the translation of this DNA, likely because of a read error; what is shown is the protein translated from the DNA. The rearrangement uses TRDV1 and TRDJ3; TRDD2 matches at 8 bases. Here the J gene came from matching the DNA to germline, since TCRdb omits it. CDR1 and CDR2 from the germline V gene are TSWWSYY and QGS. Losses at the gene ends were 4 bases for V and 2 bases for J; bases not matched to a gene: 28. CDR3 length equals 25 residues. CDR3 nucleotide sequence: TGTGCTCTTGGGGGAGCGCTCGCCTTCCTATACCAGCACCGGGTCGACCCCTGGGACACCCGACAGATGTTTTTC. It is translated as CALGGALAFLYQHRVDPWDTRQMFF.

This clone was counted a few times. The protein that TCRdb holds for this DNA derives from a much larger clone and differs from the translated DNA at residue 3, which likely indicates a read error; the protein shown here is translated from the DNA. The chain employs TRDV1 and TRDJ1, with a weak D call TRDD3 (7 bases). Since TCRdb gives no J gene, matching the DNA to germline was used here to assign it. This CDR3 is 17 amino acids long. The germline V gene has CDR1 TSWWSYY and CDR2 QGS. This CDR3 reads CAFGVLRGILYTDKLIF. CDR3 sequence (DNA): TGTGCTTTTGGGGTCCTACGTGGGATACTTTACACCGATAAACTCATCTTT.

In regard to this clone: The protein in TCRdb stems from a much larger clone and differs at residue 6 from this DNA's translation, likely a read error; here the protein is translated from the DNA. The CDR3 nucleotides read TGTGCCTGTGACACCGCGCATTTGGGGGATACCGATAAACTCATCTTT. Its translation: CACDTAHLGDTDKLIF. This chain connects TRDV2 to TRDJ1, with 8 bases matching TRDD3. The J gene was missing in TCRdb and was found by matching the end of the DNA to germline. V shed 0 bases, J shed 2 bases, and the junction held 7 bases outside the gene matches. From germline, CDR1 is GEAIGNYY and CDR2 EKD. This CDR3 has 16 residues.

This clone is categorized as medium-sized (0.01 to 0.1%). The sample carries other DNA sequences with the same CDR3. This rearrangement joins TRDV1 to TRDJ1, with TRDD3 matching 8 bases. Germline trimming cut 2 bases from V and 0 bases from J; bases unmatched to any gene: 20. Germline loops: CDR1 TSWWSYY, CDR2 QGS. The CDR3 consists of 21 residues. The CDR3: CALGELAFPNTGGTYTDKLIF. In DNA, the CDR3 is TGTGCTCTTGGGGAATTGGCCTTCCCGAATACTGGGGGCACTTACACCGATAAACTCATCTTT.

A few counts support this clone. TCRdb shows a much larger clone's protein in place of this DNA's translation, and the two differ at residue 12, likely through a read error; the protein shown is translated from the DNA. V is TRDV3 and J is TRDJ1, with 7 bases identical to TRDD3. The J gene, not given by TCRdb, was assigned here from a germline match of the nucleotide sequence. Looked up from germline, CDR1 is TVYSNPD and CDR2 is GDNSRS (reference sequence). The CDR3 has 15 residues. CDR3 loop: CAEGSPGYYTDRLIF. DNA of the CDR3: TGTGCCGAAGGTTCCCCGGGATACTACACCGATAGACTCATCTTT.

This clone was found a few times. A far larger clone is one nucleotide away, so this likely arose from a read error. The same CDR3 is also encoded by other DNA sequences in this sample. The CDR3 nucleotides are TGTGCCCTTGGGGAACTCGAGCCTGGGGGATATGCGTACACCGATAAACTCATCTTT. This sequence encodes CALGELEPGGYAYTDKLIF. The chain couples TRDV1 to TRDJ1; 10 positions match TRDD3. Matching the DNA to germline supplied the J gene, which TCRdb does not give. Germline lookup yields CDR1 TSWWSYY and CDR2 QGS. The CDR3 runs 19 residues.

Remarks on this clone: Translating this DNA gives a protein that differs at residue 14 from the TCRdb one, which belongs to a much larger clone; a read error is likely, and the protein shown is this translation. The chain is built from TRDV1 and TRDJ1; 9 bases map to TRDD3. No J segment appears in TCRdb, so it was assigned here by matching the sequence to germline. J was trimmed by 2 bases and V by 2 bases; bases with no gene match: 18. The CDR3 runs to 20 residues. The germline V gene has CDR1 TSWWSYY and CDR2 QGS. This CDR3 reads CALGECLTTTGGPGTDKLIF. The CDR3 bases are TGTGCTCTTGGGGAATGTCTTACCACGACTGGGGGACCTGGTACCGATAAACTCATCTTT.

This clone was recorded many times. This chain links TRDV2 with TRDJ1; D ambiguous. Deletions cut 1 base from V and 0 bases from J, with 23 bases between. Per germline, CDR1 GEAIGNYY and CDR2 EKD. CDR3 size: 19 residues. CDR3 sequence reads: CACDTITRSYSLDTDKLIF. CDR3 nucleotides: TGTGCCTGTGACACGATAACTCGTTCGTATTCGCTTGACACCGATAAACTCATCTTT.